The clone carrying this T cell receptor (beta chain) appeared a single time. Its antigen is not identified. The data originate from a study of blood T cells in healthy people across ages. Germline CDR1 KGHDR, CDR2 SFDVKD. The CDR3 covers 16 residues. The J segment lost 8 bases and the V segment lost 3 bases, leaving 10 bases of the junction unmatched. A sample-barcoded 5' primer and a J-beta primer mix were used in a second PCR of about 6 to 12 cycles. One entry per CDR3 protein results from TCRdb running MiXCR on the 5' RACE reads. The profile shows fewer than 900,000 distinct CDR3 sequences, roughly 47% of them singletons. Findings and caveats of the study: The unsorted PBMCs prevented any conclusive comparison of naive versus antigen-experienced cells. Versus aged donors, long-lived donors had higher diversity and more naive CD4+ cells. Nothing was known about donor CMV status, and this possibly confounded expanded clonotype changes.

The TCR originated in a woman in her sixties in good health. The material sequenced was blood. The chain has TRBV24-1 and TRBJ2-1, with 9 bases aligning to TRBD1. CDR3 sequence (DNA): TGTGCCACCAGTGATCCCGGGACAGGGATCCGCGATGAGCAGTTCTTC. Its protein is CATSDPGTGIRDEQFF.